A single T cell receptor beta chain is shown here with its context. An end of the junction does not agree with germline; a read error may underlie this. The sorted libraries were prepared using some 1 million CD4+ or CD8+ T cells that had themselves been sorted. In TCRdb, the 5' RACE reads were re-called with MiXCR into one record per CDR3 protein. The data show more than 30,000 distinct CDR3 sequences, with almost 7.5% seen just once and 5.7% held by the top ten. The sample originates from a study of neurological immune-mediated disorders. The CDR3 is 15 residues long. Germline CDR1 is SGHTA and CDR2 is FQGTGA.

The sample was CD4+ T cells from blood. The receptor was derived from a middle-aged man in good health. J is TRBJ2-1 and V is TRBV7-3; D may be TRBD1 (5 bases). CDR3 in amino acids: CSSSSINQGYNEQFF. The CDR3 nucleotides read TGTTCCAGCAGCTCTATCAATCAGGGATACAATGAGCAGTTCTTC.